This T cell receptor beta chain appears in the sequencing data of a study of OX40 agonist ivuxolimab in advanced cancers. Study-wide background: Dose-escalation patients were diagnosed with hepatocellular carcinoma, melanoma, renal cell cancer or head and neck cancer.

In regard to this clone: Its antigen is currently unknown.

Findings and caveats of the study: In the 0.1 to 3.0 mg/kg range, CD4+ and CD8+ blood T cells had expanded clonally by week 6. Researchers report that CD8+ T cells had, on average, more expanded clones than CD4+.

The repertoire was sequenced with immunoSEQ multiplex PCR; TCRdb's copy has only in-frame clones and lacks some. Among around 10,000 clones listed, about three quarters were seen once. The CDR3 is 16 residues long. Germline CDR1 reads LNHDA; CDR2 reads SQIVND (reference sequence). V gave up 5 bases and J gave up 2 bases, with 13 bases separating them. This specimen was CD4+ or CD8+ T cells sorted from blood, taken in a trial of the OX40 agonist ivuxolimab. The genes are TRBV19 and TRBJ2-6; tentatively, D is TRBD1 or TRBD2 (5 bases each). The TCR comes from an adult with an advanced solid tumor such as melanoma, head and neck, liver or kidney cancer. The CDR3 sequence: CASSYGTVTGANVLTF. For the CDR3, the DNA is TGTGCCAGTAGTTACGGGACGGTTACTGGGGCCAACGTCCTGACTTTC.